This T cell receptor beta chain was recorded in a study of blood T cell repertoires in COVID-19. About the research overall: Acute and convalescent COVID-19 samples came from the United States, Italy and Spain. T cells, B-cell-depleted T cells, or PBMCs provided the cDNA or gDNA that served as material.

The germline V gene has CDR1 SGHNT and CDR2 YYREEE (reference sequence). V was cut by 4 bases and J by 3 bases, with 26 bases left in between. This CDR3 region has 18 residues. Authors' methods: Researchers report that nucleated cell counts were estimated from reference gene primer amplification. Sequencing used immunoSEQ multiplex PCR; TCRdb keeps in-frame clones, though not all of them. V and J calls and clone size follow that table, whereas D and trimming were derived from the DNA. The table has tens of thousands of clones, about 75% seen once. The chain couples TRBV5-4 to TRBJ2-7; D may be TRBD2 (6 bases). The sequencing sample was made of peripheral blood. The TCR was taken from an older man with active or convalescent COVID-19. CDR3 residues: CASSRSLLIGGSRYEQYF. DNA of the CDR3: TGTGCCAGCAGCCGATCATTACTTATCGGGGGTTCGCGCTACGAGCAGTACTTC.